Presented here are 20 T cell receptor beta chains from one specimen sequenced in a study of molecular identifiers for immune sequencing clone quantification. Each CDR3 protein gets one entry after TCRdb re-called the PCR reads with MiXCR. The table lists approximately 670,000 distinct CDR3 sequences, 20% of them singletons. The source material was naive CD8+ T cells from blood, with Jurkat cell RNA spiked in. As for subset: FACS-sorted CD8+CD4-CCR7+CD45RA+ naive T cells. The receptors derive from a human donor in good health. Some libraries in this study had Jurkat cell RNA spiked in.

This rearrangement joins TRBV11-2 to TRBJ2-2; D not resolved. CDR1 is SGHAT, CDR2 FQNNGV, per germline. The CDR3 totals 14 residues. The ends were cut back, 11 bases at V and 6 bases at J, with 19 bases in the middle. The CDR3 sequence: CAHPAISSAGELFF. CDR3 nucleotides: TGTGCCCACCCGGCTATATCCTCCGCCGGGGAGCTGTTTTTT.

This clonotype was counted many times. The chain has TRBV7-9 and TRBJ1-1; unclear D gene. The ends were cut back, 1 base at V and 4 bases at J, with 7 bases in the middle. CDR3 length: 13 amino acids. Looked up from germline, CDR1 is SEHNR and CDR2 is FQNEAQ (reference sequence). Written as DNA, the CDR3 is TGTGCCAGCAGCTTAGAGGACTTCACTGAAGCTTTCTTT. It is translated as CASSLEDFTEAFF.

This clonotype was recorded many times. This chain uses TRBV20-1 with TRBJ2-5; perhaps D is TRBD1 or TRBD2 (5 bases each). The CDR3 sequence is 14 residues long. Germline assignment: CDR1 DFQATT and CDR2 SNEGSKA (reference sequence). V gave up 5 bases and J gave up 0 bases, with 13 bases separating them. Here the CDR3 reads CSARDRRYQETQYF. CDR3 DNA sequence: TGCAGTGCTCGGGACCGACGGTACCAAGAGACCCAGTACTTC.

This clonotype came up a few times. The chain couples TRBV6-5 to TRBJ2-5, with 10 bases lining up with TRBD2. Germline values: CDR1 MNHEY, CDR2 SVGAGI. V shed 0 bases and J 4 bases; nucleotides not matched to a gene: 2. This CDR3 is built from 15 residues. CDR3 sequence reads: CASSYSASGGETQYF. CDR3 sequence (DNA): TGTGCCAGCAGTTACTCGGCTAGCGGGGGAGAGACCCAGTACTTC.

There are a few counts of this clonotype. The chain couples TRBV12-3 or TRBV12-4 to TRBJ2-7, with a weak D call TRBD2 (6 bases). The CDR3 sequence is 14 residues long. V lost 7 bases and J lost 2, with 15 bases in between. CDR3: CASNGGGVAYEQYF. The CDR3 nucleotides are TGTGCCAGCAATGGAGGAGGGGTGGCCTACGAGCAGTACTTC.

This clonotype was observed at least ten times. The chain has TRBV19 and TRBJ1-4; D is unresolved. Deletions cut 3 bases from V and 5 bases from J, with 13 bases between. The germline V gene encodes CDR1 LNHDA and CDR2 SQIVND (reference sequence). The length of the CDR3 is 15 residues. CDR3 region: CASSIRQPGNEKLFF. The DNA for the CDR3 is TGTGCCAGTAGTATCCGTCAGCCTGGAAATGAAAAACTGTTTTTT.

This clonotype was seen a handful of times. The rearrangement links TRBV5-4 to TRBJ2-5; D call uncertain. V lost 0 bases and J lost 4, with 7 bases in between. The CDR3 is made up of 13 amino acids. Germline CDR1 reads SGHNT; CDR2 reads YYREEE (reference sequence). CDR3 DNA: TGTGCCAGCAGCTTGGTATTAGGAGAGACCCAGTACTTC. It codes for CASSLVLGETQYF.

Turning to this clonotype: A much larger clone lies one base from this, so it may be a read error. The chain recombines TRBV27 with TRBJ2-7; D may be TRBD2 (7 bases). Trimming removed 7 bases from V and 3 bases from J, with 22 bases in between. The CDR3 sequence is 16 residues long. Per germline, CDR1 MNHEY and CDR2 SMNVEV (reference sequence). CDR3 sequence: CASNSRPGGRYYEQYF. CDR3 coding DNA: TGTGCCAGCAATTCACGCCCGGGGGGCCGTTACTACGAGCAGTACTTC.

This clonotype appeared many times. This chain connects TRBV4-3 to TRBJ2-7; 8 nucleotides match TRBD1. The ends lost 1 base at V and 2 bases at J; junction bases unmatched: 7. The CDR3 has 16 residues. CDR1 is LGHNA, CDR2 YSLEER, per germline. CDR3 residues: CASSQAIDRGPYEQYF. CDR3 nucleotide sequence: TGCGCCAGCAGCCAAGCGATAGACAGGGGACCCTACGAGCAGTACTTC.

This clonotype was detected a few times. This sequence joins TRBV2 and TRBJ2-2; 10 bases are a match to TRBD1. Looked up from germline, CDR1 is SNHLY and CDR2 is FYNNEI. With V trimmed by 11 bases and J by 3 bases, 6 bases remained unmatched. This CDR3 is 14 amino acids long. In nucleotides, the CDR3 is TGTGCCTCTTGGGACAGGGGAGACACCGGGGAGCTGTTTTTT. It encodes CASWDRGDTGELFF. The complete variable domain, with remaining parts taken from reference TRBV2 and TRBJ2-2, reads EPEVTQTPSHQVTQMGQEVILRCVPISNHLYFYWYRQILGQKVEFLVSFYNNEISEKSEIFDDQFSVERPDGSNFTLKIRSTKLEDSAMYFCASWDRGDTGELFFGEGSRLTVL.

The chain uses TRBV28 and TRBJ2-1; TRBD1 agrees at 7 bases. CDR1 and CDR2 from the germline V gene are MDHEN and SYDVKM. V shed 4 bases and J 0 bases; nucleotides not matched to a gene: 9. The CDR3 is 17 amino acids. The CDR3 sequence is CASSSLKTGSSYNEQFF. CDR3 DNA: TGTGCCAGCAGTTCCCTAAAGACAGGGAGCTCCTACAATGAGCAGTTCTTC.

Many counts were recorded for this clonotype. The chain recombines TRBV7-2 with TRBJ2-1; D is undetermined. This CDR3 has 16 residues. Deletions cut 1 base from V and 2 bases from J, with 12 bases between. Germline-derived CDR1 and CDR2 are SGHTA and FQGNSA. The CDR3 loop reads CASSLVTTPAYNEQFF. DNA for the CDR3: TGTGCCAGCAGCTTAGTTACAACCCCGGCCTACAATGAGCAGTTCTTC.

At least ten counts were recorded for this clonotype. This chain links TRBV6-5 with TRBJ2-6; a weak D match, TRBD1 (5 bases). Germline CDR1 and CDR2: MNHEY and SVGAGI. The V gene lost 1 base and the J gene lost 2 bases, with 15 bases spanning the gap. The CDR3 runs to 18 residues. CDR3 nucleotides: TGTGCCAGCAGTTACTTCCAAGGGGAATCCGCTGGGGCCAACGTCCTGACTTTC. It translates to CASSYFQGESAGANVLTF.

This clonotype was seen repeatedly, ten times or more. The chain carries TRBV5-1 and TRBJ2-1; D is possibly TRBD2 (6 bases). The CDR3 extends over 13 amino acids. Deletions cut 4 bases from V and 7 bases from J, with 12 bases between. The germline V gene encodes CDR1 SGHRS and CDR2 YFSETQ. CDR3 in DNA: TGCGCCAGCAGCCCCGTCGGGGGTAATGAGCAGTTCTTC. Its translation is CASSPVGGNEQFF.

In its sample, this clonotype was seen many times. The rearrangement joins TRBV6-2 or TRBV6-3 to TRBJ2-3; D is possibly TRBD1 (6 bases). The CDR3 is 16 residues long. Germline V CDR1 and CDR2: MNHEY, SVGEGT. Trimming shortened V by 2 bases and J by 2 bases, and 14 bases separated the two germline ends. The CDR3 nucleotides read TGTGCCAGCAGTTACGGACAGCTGCTCTCCACAGATACGCAGTATTTT. It yields the protein CASSYGQLLSTDTQYF.

This clonotype was seen at least ten times. The rearrangement links TRBV9 to TRBJ2-6, with D possibly being TRBD2 (5 bases). CDR3 size: 17 residues. In germline, CDR1 is SGDLS, CDR2 YYNGEE. V gave up 7 bases and J gave up 0 bases, with 17 bases separating them. The CDR3 spells CASSEASLGSGANVLTF. CDR3 bases: TGTGCCAGCTCGGAGGCAAGCCTAGGCTCTGGGGCCAACGTCCTGACTTTC.

Comments on this clonotype: A much larger clone lies one base from this, so it may be a read error. This chain uses TRBV13 with TRBJ2-5, with TRBD2 matching over 13 bases. Germline CDR1 and CDR2: PRHDT and FYEKMQ (reference sequence). The CDR3 loop spans 16 amino acids. The CDR3: CASSIGLAGDRETQYF. The CDR3 bases are TGTGCCAGCAGCATAGGACTAGCGGGAGATCGAGAGACCCAGTACTTC.

This clonotype was picked up a small number of times. The chain is built from TRBV4-1 and TRBJ2-7, with a weak D call TRBD2 (7 bases). Germline V gene data show CDR1 as MGHRA and CDR2 as YSYEKL. The CDR3 runs to 17 residues. The ends were cut back, 0 bases at V and 6 bases at J, with 21 bases in the middle. CDR3 sequence reads: CASSQEVAGAVDCEQYF. Here the CDR3 DNA reads TGCGCCAGCAGCCAAGAGGTGGCGGGGGCGGTGGACTGCGAGCAGTACTTC.

This clonotype was observed at least ten times. The rearrangement uses TRBV28 and TRBJ2-7; D is uncertain. The CDR3 runs 13 residues. Per germline, CDR1 MDHEN and CDR2 SYDVKM. V lost 4 bases, J lost 6 bases, and 13 bases lay in between. Here the CDR3 DNA reads TGTGCCAGCAGTTATACCGAAGGTAGCGAGCAGTACTTC. It yields the protein CASSYTEGSEQYF.

This clonotype appeared many times. The chain links TRBV29-1 to TRBJ2-3; TRBD1 is a possible D gene (5 bases). The CDR3 sequence is 17 residues long. CDR1 is SQVTM, CDR2 ANQGSEA, per germline. V gave up 0 bases and J gave up 0 bases, with 16 bases separating them. The CDR3 DNA is TGCAGCGTTGAAGATCCGTTTGACAGAACTAGCACAGATACGCAGTATTTT. It yields the protein CSVEDPFDRTSTDTQYF.